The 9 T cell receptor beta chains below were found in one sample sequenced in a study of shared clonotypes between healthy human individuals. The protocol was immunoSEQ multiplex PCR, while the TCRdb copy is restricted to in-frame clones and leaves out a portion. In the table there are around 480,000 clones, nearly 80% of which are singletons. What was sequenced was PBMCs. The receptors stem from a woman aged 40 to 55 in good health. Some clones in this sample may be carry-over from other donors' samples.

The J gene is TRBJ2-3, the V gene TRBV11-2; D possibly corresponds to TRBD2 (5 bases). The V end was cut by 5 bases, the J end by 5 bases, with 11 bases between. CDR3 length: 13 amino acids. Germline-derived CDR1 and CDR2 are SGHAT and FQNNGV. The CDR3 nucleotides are TGTGCCAGCAGCACGGACCGGGAAGATACGCAGTATTTT. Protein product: CASSTDREDTQYF.

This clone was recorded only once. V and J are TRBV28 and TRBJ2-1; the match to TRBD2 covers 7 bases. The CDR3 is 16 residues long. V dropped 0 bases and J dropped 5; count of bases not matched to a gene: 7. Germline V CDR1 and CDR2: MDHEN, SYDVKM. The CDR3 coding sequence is TGTGCCAGCAGTTTATGGTTGGGAGGGACTAACAATGAGCAGTTCTTC. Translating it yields CASSLWLGGTNNEQFF. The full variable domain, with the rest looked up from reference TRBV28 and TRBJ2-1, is DVKVTQSSRYLVKRTGEKVFLECVQDMDHENMFWYRQDPGLGLRLIYFSYDVKMKEKGDIPEGYSVSREKKERFSLILESASTNQTSMYLCASSLWLGGTNNEQFFGPGTRLTVL.

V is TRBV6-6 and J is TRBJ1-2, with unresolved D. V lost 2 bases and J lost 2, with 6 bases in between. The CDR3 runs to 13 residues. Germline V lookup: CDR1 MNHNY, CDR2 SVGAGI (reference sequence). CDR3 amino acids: CASSYPQNYGYTF. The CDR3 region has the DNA TGTGCCAGCAGTTACCCACAGAACTATGGCTACACCTTC.

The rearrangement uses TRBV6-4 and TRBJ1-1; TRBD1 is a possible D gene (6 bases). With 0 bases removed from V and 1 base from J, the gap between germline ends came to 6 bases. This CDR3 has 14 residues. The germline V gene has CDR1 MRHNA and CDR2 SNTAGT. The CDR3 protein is CASSDSDRNTEAFF. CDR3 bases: TGTGCCAGCAGTGACTCGGACAGGAACACTGAAGCTTTCTTT.

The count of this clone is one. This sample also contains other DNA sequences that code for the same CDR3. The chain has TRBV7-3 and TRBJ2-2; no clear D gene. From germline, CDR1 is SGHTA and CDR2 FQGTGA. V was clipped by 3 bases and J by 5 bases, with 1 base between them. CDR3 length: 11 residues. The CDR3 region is CASSLTGELFF. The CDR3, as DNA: TGTGCCAGCAGCTTGACCGGGGAGCTGTTTTTT.

The CDR3 nucleotides are TGTGCCAGCAGCTTGGTAGCGGGAAGTCACGAGCAGTACTTC. Translated, it gives CASSLVAGSHEQYF. The rearrangement joins TRBV5-5 to TRBJ2-7, with 8 bases matching TRBD2. The CDR3 contains 14 residues. V dropped 0 bases and J dropped 5; count of bases not matched to a gene: 4. Germline V gene sequence: CDR1 SGHKS, CDR2 YYEKEE (reference sequence).

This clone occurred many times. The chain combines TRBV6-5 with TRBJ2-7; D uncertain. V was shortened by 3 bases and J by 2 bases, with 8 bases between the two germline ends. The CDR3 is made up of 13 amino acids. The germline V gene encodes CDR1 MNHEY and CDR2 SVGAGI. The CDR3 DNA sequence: TGTGCCAGCAGTTATACGGCGACCTACGAGCAGTACTTC. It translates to CASSYTATYEQYF.

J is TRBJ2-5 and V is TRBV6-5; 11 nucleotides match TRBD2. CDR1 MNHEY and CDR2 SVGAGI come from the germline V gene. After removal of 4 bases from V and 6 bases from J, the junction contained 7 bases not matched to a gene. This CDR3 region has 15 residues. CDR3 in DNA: TGTGCCAGCAGTTTTAGCGGGAGGGCCGGGAAGACCCAGTACTTC. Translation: CASSFSGRAGKTQYF.

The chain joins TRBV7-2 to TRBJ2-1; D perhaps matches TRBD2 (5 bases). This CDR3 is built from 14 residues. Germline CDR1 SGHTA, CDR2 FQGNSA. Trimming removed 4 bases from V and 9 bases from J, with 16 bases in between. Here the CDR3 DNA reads TGTGCCAGCAGCTCATCCCTACTAGGGATTGAGCAGTTCTTC. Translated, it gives CASSSSLLGIEQFF.